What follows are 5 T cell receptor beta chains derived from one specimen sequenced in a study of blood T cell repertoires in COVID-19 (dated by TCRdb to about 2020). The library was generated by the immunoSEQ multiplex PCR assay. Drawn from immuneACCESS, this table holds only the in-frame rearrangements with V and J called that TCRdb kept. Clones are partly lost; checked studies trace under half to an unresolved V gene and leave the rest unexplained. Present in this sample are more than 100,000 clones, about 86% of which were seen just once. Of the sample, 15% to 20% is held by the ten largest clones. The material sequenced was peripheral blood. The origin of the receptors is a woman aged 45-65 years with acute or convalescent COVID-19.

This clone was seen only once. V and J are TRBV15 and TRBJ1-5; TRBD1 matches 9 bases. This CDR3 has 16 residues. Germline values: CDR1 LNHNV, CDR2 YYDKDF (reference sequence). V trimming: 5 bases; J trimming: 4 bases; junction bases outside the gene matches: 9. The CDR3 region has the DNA TGTGCCACCAGCCTCACCGGGACAGGGTATAATCAGCCCCAGCATTTT. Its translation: CATSLTGTGYNQPQHF.

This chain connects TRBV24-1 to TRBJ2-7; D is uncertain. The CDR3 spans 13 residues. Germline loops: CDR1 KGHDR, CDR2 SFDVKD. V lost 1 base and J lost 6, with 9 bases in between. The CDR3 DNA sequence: TGTGCCACCAGTGATTTTTTCTACGGCGAGCAGTACTTC. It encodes CATSDFFYGEQYF.

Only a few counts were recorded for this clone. The CDR3 sequence is CASSRQGWNTEAFF. DNA for the CDR3: TGTGCCAGCTCACGGCAGGGGTGGAACACTGAAGCTTTCTTT. The V call is TRBV18, the J call TRBJ1-1; D perhaps matches TRBD1 (6 bases). The germline V gene has CDR1 KGHSH and CDR2 LQKENI. The CDR3 totals 14 residues. Trimming removed 4 bases at V and 1 base at J, with 10 bases between.

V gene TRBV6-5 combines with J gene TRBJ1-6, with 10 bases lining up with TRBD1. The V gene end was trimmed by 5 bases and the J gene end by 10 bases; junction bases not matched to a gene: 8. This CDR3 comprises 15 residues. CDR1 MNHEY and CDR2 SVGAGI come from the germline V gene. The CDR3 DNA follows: TGTGCCAGCAGTAGAACCGGGACAGGGGACTCACCCCTCCACTTT. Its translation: CASSRTGTGDSPLHF.

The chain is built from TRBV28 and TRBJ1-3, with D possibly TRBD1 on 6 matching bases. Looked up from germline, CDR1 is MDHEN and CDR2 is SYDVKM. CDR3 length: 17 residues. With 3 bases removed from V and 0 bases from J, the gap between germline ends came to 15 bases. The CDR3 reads CASSLGNFRGSGNTIYF. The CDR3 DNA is TGTGCCAGCAGTTTGGGGAATTTCAGGGGCTCTGGAAACACCATATATTTT.